What follows are 19 T cell receptor beta chains derived from one specimen sequenced in a study of blood T cell repertoires in COVID-19 (dated by TCRdb to 2018 to 2020). The library came from the immunoSEQ multiplex PCR assay. TCRdb re-hosts the immuneACCESS table, in-frame sequences only. Its copies lack some clones; in the studies checked, an unresolved V gene accounts for under half of them, and the cause for the rest is not known. Recorded for this sample are around 46,000 clones; around 86% of them occurred a single time. Of the sample, approximately 3% falls within the top ten clones. The sample was PBMCs or T cells enriched from blood (not recorded which). These receptors originate from a woman in her forties or fifties who had recovered from COVID-19.

This sequence joins TRBV11-2 and TRBJ1-2, with 8 positions matching TRBD1. Germline V gene lookup returns CDR1 SGHAT and CDR2 FQNNGV. The V gene end was trimmed by 5 bases and the J gene end by 7 bases; junction bases not matched to a gene: 6. This CDR3 region has 13 residues. The CDR3 DNA reads as TGTGCCAGCAGCGGCAGGGGGCTAAGTGGCTACACCTTC. As protein: CASSGRGLSGYTF.

This chain connects TRBV5-6 to TRBJ2-7; 10 bases agree with TRBD1. The germline gives CDR1 SGHDT, CDR2 YYEEEE. Germline trimming cut 2 bases from V and 3 bases from J; bases unmatched to any gene: 5. The CDR3 consists of 15 residues. CDR3 in amino acids: CASSFWTGGFYEQYF. CDR3 nucleotide sequence: TGTGCCAGCAGCTTCTGGACAGGGGGATTCTACGAGCAGTACTTC.

The table lists this clone with a few counts. The rearrangement links TRBV7-8 to TRBJ1-5; D gene unclear. From germline, CDR1 is SGHVS and CDR2 FQNEAQ. Trimming cost V 1 base and J 6 bases, with 7 bases left between them. The CDR3 runs to 13 residues. The CDR3 region is CASSLDSFQPQHF. DNA for the CDR3: TGTGCCAGCAGCTTAGACAGCTTTCAGCCCCAGCATTTT.

V is TRBV6-5 and J is TRBJ2-2; D is possibly TRBD2 (6 bases). V was shortened by 6 bases and J by 6 bases, with 14 bases between the two germline ends. The germline V gene has CDR1 MNHEY and CDR2 SVGAGI. The CDR3 sequence is 14 residues long. CDR3 DNA: TGTGCCAGCAGACCCGGTGGAGGGTCCGGGGAGCTGTTTTTT. It codes for CASRPGGGSGELFF.

The J gene is TRBJ2-7, the V gene TRBV6-2 or TRBV6-3; 9 nucleotides align to TRBD1. The V segment lost 6 bases and the J segment 3 bases; nucleotides outside the gene matches: 15. This CDR3 has 17 residues. Germline lookup yields CDR1 MNHEY and CDR2 SVGEGT. In DNA form, the CDR3 reads TGTGCCAGCAGCCCTACCCCGTGGACAGGGGTGCTCTACGAGCAGTACTTC. Encoded protein: CASSPTPWTGVLYEQYF.

Here the CDR3 reads CASSQDPGRSTDTQYF. The CDR3 coding sequence is TGCGCCAGCAGCCAAGATCCGGGGAGGAGCACAGATACGCAGTATTTT. The rearrangement links TRBV4-1 to TRBJ2-3, with D perhaps matching TRBD2 (6 bases). Trimming cost V 0 bases and J 0 bases, with 10 bases left between them. Germline assignment: CDR1 MGHRA and CDR2 YSYEKL. The CDR3 extends over 16 amino acids.

The genes are TRBV4-3 and TRBJ1-2; D uncertain. V gave up 0 bases and J gave up 3 bases, with 8 bases separating them. Germline V CDR1 and CDR2: LGHNA, YSLEER. The CDR3 contains 14 residues. CDR3 nucleotide sequence: TGCGCCAGCAGCCAAGACAGGTTTTACTATGGCTACACCTTC. Amino acids: CASSQDRFYYGYTF.

The V call is TRBV7-2, the J call TRBJ1-5; 11 positions match TRBD1. V was pared by 1 base and J by 6 bases, with 2 bases of the junction left unmatched. The CDR3 sequence is 15 residues long. Germline V lookup: CDR1 SGHTA, CDR2 FQGNSA. The CDR3 here is CASSLGTGGSQPQHF. Written as DNA, the CDR3 is TGTGCCAGCAGCTTAGGGACAGGGGGCAGTCAGCCCCAGCATTTT.

The chain employs TRBV5-1 and TRBJ1-3; the D is unclear. The germline CDR1 and CDR2 sequences are SGHRS and YFSETQ. Trimming took off 1 base at V and 2 bases at J, with 10 bases between the two ends. The CDR3 runs 15 residues. The CDR3 is CASSLLVGAGNTIYF. DNA of the CDR3: TGCGCCAGCAGCTTGCTAGTGGGAGCTGGAAACACCATATATTTT.

As regards this clone: This same CDR3 is encoded by further DNA sequences in the sample. The chain uses TRBV28 and TRBJ1-2; possibly TRBD1 for D (5 bases). CDR3 length: 13 amino acids. Trimming shortened V by 3 bases and J by 3 bases, and 8 bases separated the two germline ends. Germline lookup yields CDR1 MDHEN and CDR2 SYDVKM. The CDR3 DNA sequence: TGTGCCAGCAGTTTGGGGGGAGACTATGGCTACACCTTC. It translates to CASSLGGDYGYTF.

This clone appeared a single time. The V call is TRBV11-2, the J call TRBJ2-5, with TRBD1 matching over 9 bases. The CDR3 length is 17 residues. The J segment lost 5 bases and the V segment lost 5 bases, leaving 15 bases of the junction unmatched. Germline V lookup: CDR1 SGHAT, CDR2 FQNNGV. DNA of the CDR3: TGTGCCAGCAGCCCCGCGGGGCCGGGACAGGGTTGGGAGACCCAGTACTTC. Its translation: CASSPAGPGQGWETQYF.

The rearrangement uses TRBV9 and TRBJ1-1, with TRBD1 matching 7 bases. J gave up 0 bases and V 0 bases, and 2 bases lay outside the gene matches. Germline V gene lookup returns CDR1 SGDLS and CDR2 YYNGEE. The CDR3 runs to 15 residues. The CDR3 bases are TGTGCCAGCAGCGTAGCGGACAGGATGAACACTGAAGCTTTCTTT. Amino acids: CASSVADRMNTEAFF.

V gene TRBV24-1 combines with J gene TRBJ2-2; 8 bases are shared with TRBD1. The junction had 4 bases not matched to a gene; V was cut back by 4 bases and J by 1 base. The germline CDR1 and CDR2 sequences are KGHDR and SFDVKD. The CDR3 is 16 amino acids. CDR3 bases: TGTGCCACCAGTGACACCGGGACAGGGAACACCGGGGAGCTGTTTTTT. It is translated as CATSDTGTGNTGELFF.

The chain links TRBV4-3 to TRBJ2-1, with no clear D. The CDR3 is made up of 15 amino acids. The V gene lost 0 bases and the J gene lost 0 bases, with 6 bases spanning the gap. Germline values: CDR1 LGHNA, CDR2 YSLEER. The CDR3, as DNA: TGCGCCAGCAGCCAAGACTACAGCTCCTACAATGAGCAGTTCTTC. This gives the protein CASSQDYSSYNEQFF.

This chain joins TRBV3-1 (or the pseudogene TRBV3-2) and TRBJ1-4, with D tentatively TRBD1 (5 bases). Germline V CDR1 and CDR2: LGHDT, YNNKEL (reference sequence). V was cut by 0 bases and J by 8 bases, with 13 bases left in between. The CDR3 runs 15 residues. CDR3 residues: CASSQDQGEDEKLFF. In DNA form, the CDR3 reads TGTGCCAGCAGCCAAGATCAGGGTGAGGACGAAAAACTGTTTTTT.

The genes are TRBV6-5 and TRBJ1-2; 7 nucleotides line up with TRBD1. V was pared by 5 bases and J by 3 bases, with 3 bases of the junction left unmatched. This CDR3 has 13 residues. Germline V gene sequence: CDR1 MNHEY, CDR2 SVGAGI. The CDR3 here is CASSRGTDYGYTF. CDR3 DNA: TGTGCCAGCAGTAGAGGGACAGACTATGGCTACACCTTC.

The CDR3 here is CASSLVTGGSYGYTF. CDR3 nucleotide sequence: TGCGCCAGCAGCTTGGTGACAGGGGGCAGCTATGGCTACACCTTC. The V call is TRBV5-1, the J call TRBJ1-2; 10 bases line up with TRBD1. Trimming removed 0 bases from V and 4 bases from J; junction bases left unmatched: 3. This CDR3 spans 15 amino acids. Germline assignment: CDR1 SGHRS and CDR2 YFSETQ.

The rearrangement links TRBV6-2 or TRBV6-3 to TRBJ1-2; a weak D match, TRBD1 (5 bases). Looked up from germline, CDR1 is MNHEY and CDR2 is SVGEGT. The CDR3 has 14 amino acids. V was trimmed by 0 bases and J by 5 bases, leaving 10 bases between them. The CDR3 sequence is CASSYSRQTYGYTF. DNA of the CDR3: TGTGCCAGCAGTTACTCCAGACAGACGTATGGCTACACCTTC.

The chain couples TRBV6-1 to TRBJ2-7; TRBD1 matches at 10 bases. Germline lookup yields CDR1 MNHNS and CDR2 SASEGT. The V gene end was trimmed by 1 base and the J gene end by 2 bases; junction bases not matched to a gene: 8. The CDR3 length is 17 residues. CDR3 nucleotide sequence: TGTGCCAGCAGTGAAGTCAGCTCCGGGACAGGGGCCTACGAGCAGTACTTC. Translating it yields CASSEVSSGTGAYEQYF.